The 26 T cell receptor beta chains below all came from one sample that was sequenced in a study of Graves' ophthalmopathy and Graves' hyperthyroidism. Amplifying from RNA transcripts, the study obtained TCR beta CDR3 regions. Investigators did first-round RT-PCR with HTBI primers, then second-round multiplex PCR. MiXCR was run by TCRdb on the multiplex PCR reads, yielding one entry per CDR3 protein. This sample has 360,000 or so distinct CDR3 sequences, with roughly 18% found just once. Source material: peripheral blood. The receptors come from a woman aged 18-30 years with Graves' ophthalmopathy.

This clonotype was picked up many times. The chain recombines TRBV6-2 or TRBV6-3 with TRBJ1-1, with 9 bases that match TRBD1. The CDR3 is 18 residues long. The V segment lost 3 bases and the J segment 0 bases; nucleotides outside the gene matches: 11. CDR1 is MNHEY, CDR2 SVGEGT, per germline. The CDR3: CASSYRQGEMLMNTEAFF. The CDR3 nucleotides read TGTGCCAGCAGTTATCGACAGGGGGAAATGCTGATGAACACTGAAGCTTTCTTT.

This clonotype was picked up many times. The chain joins TRBV7-2 to TRBJ2-7; TRBD1 matches at 10 bases. Trimming took 4 bases from V and 4 from J; bases not matched to a gene: 4. The CDR3 sequence is 14 residues long. Germline CDR1 is SGHTA and CDR2 is FQGNSA. The DNA of the CDR3 is TGTGCCAGCAGCTCCGACAGGGGGCATTACGAGCAGTACTTC. This sequence encodes CASSSDRGHYEQYF.

This clonotype was observed many times. The rearrangement links TRBV4-3 to TRBJ1-2, with D possibly matching TRBD1 (5 bases). Germline-derived CDR1 and CDR2 are LGHNA and YSLEER. The length of the CDR3 is 15 residues. V was pared by 0 bases and J by 4 bases, with 12 bases between. The CDR3 region has the DNA TGCGCCAGCAGCCAAGATGCGGGGGGGACCTATGGCTACACCTTC. Encoded protein: CASSQDAGGTYGYTF.

The V and J genes are TRBV24-1 and TRBJ2-2, with D tentatively TRBD1 (6 bases). CDR3 length equals 15 residues. The germline gives CDR1 KGHDR, CDR2 SFDVKD. V lost 1 base, J lost 3 bases, and 8 bases lay in between. This CDR3 reads CATSDFQGYTGELFF. CDR3 DNA: TGTGCCACCAGTGATTTTCAGGGGTACACCGGGGAGCTGTTTTTT.

At least ten counts were recorded for this clonotype. J is TRBJ1-3 and V is TRBV12-3 or TRBV12-4, with no clear D. Trimming left V 3 bases short and J 0 bases short, with 6 bases between. This CDR3 spans 14 amino acids. The CDR3 region is CASSLGPSGNTIYF. Written as DNA, the CDR3 is TGTGCCAGCAGTTTGGGTCCCTCTGGAAACACCATATATTTT.

This clonotype was recorded at least ten times. The chain carries TRBV6-2 or TRBV6-3 and TRBJ2-2; D not resolved. V was cut by 11 bases and J by 0 bases, with 7 bases left in between. In germline, CDR1 is MNHEY, CDR2 SVGEGT. The CDR3 length is 12 residues. This CDR3 reads CASGPNTGELFF. DNA for the CDR3: TGTGCCTCTGGGCCGAACACCGGGGAGCTGTTTTTT.

This clonotype came up many times. The chain couples TRBV4-1 to TRBJ1-2; D is uncertain. The ends were cut back, 1 base at V and 4 bases at J, with 10 bases in the middle. The CDR3 has 14 amino acids. Germline CDR1 is MGHRA and CDR2 is YSYEKL. DNA for the CDR3: TGCGCCAGCAGCCAAGTTGTCAGAAGCTATGGCTACACCTTC. It is translated as CASSQVVRSYGYTF.

CDR3 coding DNA: TGTGCCTGGAGAAAGTGGGACTGGAGCTCCTACGAGCAGTACTTC. Its protein product is CAWRKWDWSSYEQYF. This chain joins TRBV30 and TRBJ2-7; possible D gene TRBD2, 6 bases. Trimming removed 3 bases from V and 0 bases from J, with 15 bases in between. CDR1 is GTSNPN, CDR2 SVGIG, per germline (reference sequence). This CDR3 region has 15 residues.

The chain employs TRBV12-3 or TRBV12-4 and TRBJ1-2; tentatively, D is TRBD1 (6 bases). This CDR3 has 14 residues. Between the trimmed V and J ends, which lost 4 bases and 1 base, there was a span of 10 bases. CDR3 sequence: CASSWGTRNYGYTF. Written as DNA, the CDR3 is TGTGCCAGCAGTTGGGGGACACGTAACTATGGCTACACCTTC.

Of note for this clonotype: A much larger clone sits a single nucleotide away, making a read error possible. The chain couples TRBV4-1 to TRBJ2-7; 9 positions agree with TRBD2. This CDR3 contains 15 residues. Germline V CDR1 and CDR2: MGHRA, YSYEKL. CDR3 region: CASSQETSGSYERYF. In nucleotides, the CDR3 is TGCGCCAGCAGCCAAGAAACTAGCGGGTCCTACGAGCGGTACTTC.

This clonotype was detected ten times or more. This chain joins TRBV10-3 and TRBJ2-2, with D unresolved. Germline V lookup: CDR1 ENHRY, CDR2 SYGVKD. V was clipped by 4 bases and J by 5 bases, with 11 bases between them. The CDR3 consists of 14 residues. The CDR3 region is CAISVIRQTGELFF. DNA of the CDR3: TGTGCCATCAGTGTAATTCGGCAAACCGGGGAGCTGTTTTTT.

This clonotype was found many times. This chain joins TRBV7-2 and TRBJ1-3; D not certain. The CDR3 runs to 15 residues. CDR1 and CDR2 (germline): SGHTA, FQGNSA. V dropped 5 bases and J dropped 2 bases, with 13 bases sitting between them. CDR3 residues: CASSPRVSTGNTIYF. The CDR3 DNA is TGTGCCAGCAGCCCGAGGGTTTCGACTGGAAACACCATATATTTT. The full variable domain, in which reference TRBV7-2 and TRBJ1-3 provide the parts outside the CDR3, is GAGVSQSPSNKVTEKGKDVELRCDPISGHTALYWYRQSLGQGLEFLIYFQGNSAPDKSGLPSDRFSAERTGGSVSTLTIQRTQQEDSAVYLCASSPRVSTGNTIYFGEGSWLTVV.

This clonotype showed up just a few times. Sequence at one end of the junction differs from germline and may be a read error. The CDR3 DNA sequence: TGTGCCTGGAGTTTTCGGGGGGGCCGAGAGACCCGGTACTTC. Its translation is CAWSFRGGRETRYF. The rearrangement links TRBV30 to TRBJ2-5; 8 nucleotides match TRBD2. CDR3 length: 14 residues. Germline-derived CDR1 and CDR2 are GTSNPN and SVGIG (reference sequence).

This clonotype was seen repeatedly, ten times or more. The chain recombines TRBV12-3 or TRBV12-4 with TRBJ1-2; D ambiguous. The CDR3 runs to 12 residues. V gave up 6 bases and J gave up 1 base, with 6 bases separating them. CDR3 in amino acids: CASRNVNYGYTF. CDR3 in DNA: TGTGCCAGCAGGAATGTTAACTATGGCTACACCTTC.

This clonotype has ten or more counts. V usage is TRBV12-3 or TRBV12-4 and J usage is TRBJ2-4; D not certain. V shed 1 base and J shed 0 bases, with 7 bases lying between them. This CDR3 is 15 amino acids long. The CDR3 loop is CASSLGLLAKNIQYF. CDR3 nucleotide sequence: TGTGCCAGCAGTTTAGGACTTCTAGCCAAAAACATTCAGTACTTC.

Many counts were recorded for this clonotype. CDR3 amino acids: CASSYNPNTEAFF. The CDR3 bases are TGTGCCAGCAGTTATAATCCGAACACTGAAGCTTTCTTT. V is TRBV6-2 or TRBV6-3 and J is TRBJ1-1; D is undetermined. This CDR3 is built from 13 residues. V lost 3 bases, J lost 1 base, and 6 bases lay in between. From germline, CDR1 is MNHEY and CDR2 SVGEGT.

The chain couples TRBV12-3 or TRBV12-4 to TRBJ2-7; D might be TRBD1 (5 bases). The CDR3 has 14 amino acids. V was shortened by 1 base and J by 3 bases, with 10 bases between the two germline ends. This chain's CDR3 is CASSLGAGHYEQYF. DNA of the CDR3: TGTGCCAGCAGTTTAGGGGCAGGGCACTACGAGCAGTACTTC.

The table lists this clonotype with many counts. The chain is built from TRBV15 and TRBJ2-7; the D gene is possibly TRBD2 (5 bases). The V end was cut by 0 bases, the J end by 4 bases, with 10 bases between. The CDR3 extends over 14 amino acids. CDR1 LNHNV and CDR2 YYDKDF come from the germline V gene (reference sequence). In DNA, the CDR3 is TGTGCCACCAGCAGAGATCAAGAGGGATACGAGCAGTACTTC. This encodes CATSRDQEGYEQYF.

In its sample, this clonotype was seen many times. The chain couples TRBV28 to TRBJ2-7; D gene unclear. V gave up 2 bases and J gave up 3 bases, with 8 bases separating them. This CDR3 comprises 13 residues. The V gene's germline CDR1 is MDHEN and CDR2 SYDVKM. The CDR3 is CASSLGGYYEQYF. CDR3 bases: TGTGCCAGCAGTTTAGGCGGATACTACGAGCAGTACTTC.

This clonotype was seen repeatedly, ten times or more. The chain employs TRBV28 and TRBJ1-5; D ambiguous. The length of the CDR3 is 13 residues. Germline V CDR1 and CDR2: MDHEN, SYDVKM. V gave up 5 bases and J gave up 2 bases, with 7 bases separating them. CDR3: CASSGPRNQPQHF. CDR3 nucleotides: TGTGCCAGCAGTGGGCCTCGCAATCAGCCCCAGCATTTT. The variable domain in full, completed from reference TRBV28 and TRBJ1-5, reads DVKVTQSSRYLVKRTGEKVFLECVQDMDHENMFWYRQDPGLGLRLIYFSYDVKMKEKGDIPEGYSVSREKKERFSLILESASTNQTSMYLCASSGPRNQPQHFGDGTRLSIL.

This clonotype came up many times. The chain uses TRBV7-2 and TRBJ1-2; D call uncertain. The V gene's germline CDR1 is SGHTA and CDR2 FQGNSA. Trimming pared 1 base from V and 8 bases from J, leaving 17 bases between. This CDR3 is 15 amino acids long. This CDR3 reads CASSLGPSPGVGYTF. CDR3 DNA: TGTGCCAGCAGCTTAGGTCCGTCCCCTGGAGTGGGCTACACCTTC.

In this sample, this clonotype turned up many times. This rearrangement joins TRBV28 to TRBJ2-6; the D gene is possibly TRBD2 (5 bases). V was cut by 5 bases and J by 0 bases, with 11 bases left in between. This CDR3 is 16 amino acids long. The germline CDR1 and CDR2 sequences are MDHEN and SYDVKM. The CDR3 nucleotides are TGTGCCAGCAGTAGATACGGGAACTCTGGGGCCAACGTCCTGACTTTC. Its protein product is CASSRYGNSGANVLTF.

This clonotype came up many times. The J gene is TRBJ2-2, the V gene TRBV14; D gene unclear. Germline V gives CDR1 SGHDN, CDR2 FVKESK. Trimming removed 3 bases from V and 6 bases from J, with 2 bases in between. The CDR3 sequence is 11 residues long. The CDR3 protein is CASSQSGELFF. The CDR3 DNA is TGTGCCAGCAGCCAGTCCGGGGAGCTGTTTTTT.

This clonotype was counted at least ten times. The CDR3 region has the DNA TGTGCCAGCAACGGGGCCGGGAACGAGCAGTACTTC. Its translation is CASNGAGNEQYF. The chain links TRBV7-9 to TRBJ2-7; D assignment may be TRBD1 or TRBD2 (5 bases each). This CDR3 has 12 residues. The V and J ends lost 7 bases and 5 bases respectively, with 12 bases between them. The germline V gene has CDR1 SEHNR and CDR2 FQNEAQ (reference sequence).

This clonotype has at least ten counts. The V and J genes are TRBV6-2 or TRBV6-3 and TRBJ2-3; 11 nucleotides line up with TRBD2. This CDR3 is 17 amino acids long. V shed 2 bases, J shed 1 base, and the junction held 5 bases outside the gene matches. The V gene's germline CDR1 is MNHEY and CDR2 SVGEGT. The CDR3 protein is CASSYPASGRRTDTQYF. The CDR3 DNA reads as TGTGCCAGCAGTTACCCGGCTAGCGGGAGGCGCACAGATACGCAGTATTTT.

The V gene is TRBV6-2 or TRBV6-3, the J gene TRBJ2-7; D gene unclear. The V end lost 6 bases, the J end lost 5 bases, and 17 bases lay between the germline ends. Germline CDR1 MNHEY, CDR2 SVGEGT. There are 14 residues in the CDR3. CDR3 amino acids: CASSPHWTRDEQYF. Here the CDR3 DNA reads TGTGCCAGCAGCCCACATTGGACCCGGGACGAGCAGTACTTC.